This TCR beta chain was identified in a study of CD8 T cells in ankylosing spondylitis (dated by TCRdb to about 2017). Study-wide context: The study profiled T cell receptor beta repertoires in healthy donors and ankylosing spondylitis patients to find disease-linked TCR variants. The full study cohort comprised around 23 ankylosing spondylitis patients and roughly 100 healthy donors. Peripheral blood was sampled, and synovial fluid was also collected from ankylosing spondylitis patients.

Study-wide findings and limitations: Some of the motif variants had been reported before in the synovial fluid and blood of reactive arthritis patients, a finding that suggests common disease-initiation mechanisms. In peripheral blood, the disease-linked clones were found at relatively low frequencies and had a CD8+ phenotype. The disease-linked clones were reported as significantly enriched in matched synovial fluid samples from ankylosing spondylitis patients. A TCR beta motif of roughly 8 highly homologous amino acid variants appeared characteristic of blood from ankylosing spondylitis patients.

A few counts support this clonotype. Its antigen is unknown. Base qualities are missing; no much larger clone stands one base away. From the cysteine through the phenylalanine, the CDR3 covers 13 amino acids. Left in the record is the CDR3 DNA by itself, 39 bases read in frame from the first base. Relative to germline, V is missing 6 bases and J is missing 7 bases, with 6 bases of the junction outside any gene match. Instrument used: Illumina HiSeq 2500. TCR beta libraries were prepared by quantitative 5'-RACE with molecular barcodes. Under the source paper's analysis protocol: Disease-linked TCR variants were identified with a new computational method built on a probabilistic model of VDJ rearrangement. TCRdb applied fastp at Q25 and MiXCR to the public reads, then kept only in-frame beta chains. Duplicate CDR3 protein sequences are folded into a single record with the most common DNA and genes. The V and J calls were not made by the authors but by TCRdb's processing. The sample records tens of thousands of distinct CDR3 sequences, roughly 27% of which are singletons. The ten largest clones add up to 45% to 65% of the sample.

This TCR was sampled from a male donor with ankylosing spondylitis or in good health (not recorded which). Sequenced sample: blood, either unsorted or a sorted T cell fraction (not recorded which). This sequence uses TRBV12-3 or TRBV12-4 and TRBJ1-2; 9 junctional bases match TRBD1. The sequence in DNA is TGTGCCAGCAGAAAACAGGGACAGGGTGGCTACACCTTC. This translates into CASRKQGQGGYTF.